The 14 T cell receptor beta chains reported below all come from one sample, sequenced in a study of T cells after yellow fever vaccination. TCRdb reprocessed the 5' RACE reads via MiXCR and lists one record per CDR3 protein. The sample carries 250,000 to 400,000 distinct CDR3 sequences, approximately 4% recorded once. Sequences were derived from PBMCs, sampled 5 days after the yellow fever booster vaccination. These TCRs come from a man aged 18 to 30 who received the YFV17D yellow fever vaccine.

This clonotype was seen more than once but under ten times. V and J are TRBV12-3 or TRBV12-4 and TRBJ1-6; possible D gene TRBD1, 6 bases. Trimming pared 3 bases from V and 4 bases from J, leaving 10 bases between. The CDR3 sequence is 15 residues long. This chain's CDR3 is CASSFGGAYNSPLHF. The CDR3 region has the DNA TGTGCCAGCAGTTTCGGGGGGGCGTATAATTCACCCCTCCACTTT.

This clonotype appeared a few times. V and J are TRBV10-3 and TRBJ1-1; D is ambiguous. Deletions cut 4 bases from V and 5 bases from J, with 5 bases between. The CDR3 is 11 residues long. CDR1 and CDR2 (germline): ENHRY, SYGVKD. DNA for the CDR3: TGTGCCATCAGTGTCGGGACTGAAGCTTTCTTT. Its protein product is CAISVGTEAFF.

The chain has TRBV4-3 and TRBJ2-3; 9 nucleotides match TRBD2. J lost 1 base, V lost 1 base, and 12 bases had no gene match. There are 19 residues in the CDR3. Germline V lookup: CDR1 LGHNA, CDR2 YSLEER. The CDR3 DNA sequence: TGCGCCAGCAGCCAAGCGCATAGCGGGGGTCCCATCCGCACAGATACGCAGTATTTT. Its protein product is CASSQAHSGGPIRTDTQYF.

This clonotype was seen ten or more times. The gene calls are TRBV7-2 and TRBJ1-6, with a tentative D call TRBD1 (6 bases). Trimming took off 2 bases at V and 6 bases at J, with 14 bases between the two ends. The CDR3 is made up of 16 amino acids. The germline gives CDR1 SGHTA, CDR2 FQGNSA. In DNA, the CDR3 is TGTGCCAGCAGCTTAACCGGGACAAACTTTAATTCACCCCTCCACTTT. It is translated as CASSLTGTNFNSPLHF.

V and J are TRBV6-5 and TRBJ1-6; TRBD1 is a possible D gene (6 bases). Germline V gene data show CDR1 as MNHEY and CDR2 as SVGAGI. The CDR3 length is 15 residues. V was cut by 5 bases and J by 7 bases, with 15 bases left in between. The CDR3 DNA reads as TGTGCCAGCAGTGTTCGGAGGGGGTCAAATTCACCCCTCCACTTT. Translated, it gives CASSVRRGSNSPLHF.

This clonotype was picked up many times. This rearrangement joins TRBV4-1 to TRBJ2-2; the D is unclear. With 1 base removed from V and 7 bases from J, the gap between germline ends came to 10 bases. CDR1 and CDR2 from the germline V gene are MGHRA and YSYEKL. CDR3 length: 14 amino acids. The CDR3: CASSQAAGNGELFF. As DNA, the CDR3 is TGCGCCAGCAGCCAAGCAGCTGGGAACGGGGAGCTGTTTTTT.

This clonotype was counted at least ten times. CDR3 protein: CASSDPENTEAFF. The CDR3 coding sequence is TGTGCCAGCAGTGACCCCGAAAACACTGAAGCTTTCTTT. V is TRBV6-4 and J is TRBJ1-1, with D hard to call. The length of the CDR3 is 13 residues. The germline V gene has CDR1 MRHNA and CDR2 SNTAGT. Trimming removed 2 bases at V and 2 bases at J, with 6 bases between.

This chain links TRBV27 with TRBJ2-5, with 10 bases that match TRBD2. Trimming cost V 6 bases and J 5 bases; bases outside gene matches: 9. Germline V lookup: CDR1 MNHEY, CDR2 SMNVEV (reference sequence). The CDR3 totals 15 residues. In DNA, the CDR3 is TGTGCCAGCAGCATCAGCGGGGGGGCTCGGGAGACCCAGTACTTC. Protein sequence: CASSISGGARETQYF.

CDR3: CASSNLYNEQFF. The CDR3 DNA sequence: TGTGCCAGCAGCAATCTTTACAATGAGCAGTTCTTC. J is TRBJ2-1 and V is TRBV7-2; no clear D gene. Trimming shortened V by 5 bases and J by 4 bases, and 6 bases separated the two germline ends. This CDR3 has 12 residues. Per the germline V gene, CDR1 is SGHTA and CDR2 is FQGNSA.

This clonotype was observed at least ten times. The chain is built from TRBV10-3 and TRBJ2-1; 13 bases line up with TRBD2. The CDR3 totals 16 residues. Trimming took 7 bases from V and 9 from J; bases not matched to a gene: 12. Germline CDR1 is ENHRY and CDR2 is SYGVKD. The CDR3 DNA reads TGTGCCATCATGGGACTAGCGGGGCCCCAAGCTAGTGAGCAGTTCTTC. Amino acid sequence: CAIMGLAGPQASEQFF.

Many counts were recorded for this clonotype. The chain has TRBV9 and TRBJ2-5, with D tentatively TRBD2 (6 bases). Germline V CDR1 and CDR2: SGDLS, YYNGEE. The CDR3 has 15 residues. The V gene lost 0 bases and the J gene lost 4 bases, with 13 bases spanning the gap. The CDR3 bases are TGTGCCAGCAGCGTAGTGGCGGGGCGGGCAGAGACCCAGTACTTC. This sequence encodes CASSVVAGRAETQYF.

The chain uses TRBV2 and TRBJ1-2; TRBD1 matches at 8 bases. CDR1 is SNHLY, CDR2 FYNNEI, per germline. V lost 5 bases and J lost 4; bases outside the gene matches: 9. This CDR3 spans 15 amino acids. The CDR3: CASSSAPGGVYGYTF. The DNA for the CDR3 is TGTGCCAGCAGTTCTGCACCAGGGGGCGTCTATGGCTACACCTTC.

The chain combines TRBV7-9 with TRBJ1-1; D is undetermined. The CDR3 contains 11 residues. Trimming left V 6 bases short and J 7 bases short, with 9 bases between. Germline lookup yields CDR1 SEHNR and CDR2 FQNEAQ (reference sequence). The CDR3 coding sequence is TGTGCCAGCAGGGGAAAGGATGAAGCTTTCTTT. Protein: CASRGKDEAFF.

Ten or more counts support this clonotype. CDR3 sequence: CASSWRESIYGYTF. CDR3 sequence (DNA): TGCGCCAGCAGCTGGAGGGAGTCAATCTATGGCTACACCTTC. The J gene is TRBJ1-2, the V gene TRBV5-1; D not resolved. Between the trimmed V and J ends, which lost 3 bases and 4 bases, there was a span of 13 bases. There are 14 residues in the CDR3. Germline V gene data show CDR1 as SGHRS and CDR2 as YFSETQ.